The 24 T cell receptor beta chains below were found in one sample sequenced in a study of siplizumab effects on memory and regulatory T cells. The method was immunoSEQ multiplex PCR; TCRdb's version includes in-frame clones alone and lacks a portion of them. The table lists around 58,000 clones, 83% of them singletons. What was sequenced was memory CD4+ T cells sorted from blood. The source of these receptors is a human donor in good health.

The chain employs TRBV4-1 and TRBJ1-2; 7 nucleotides agree with TRBD1. The CDR3 contains 17 residues. The V segment lost 1 base and the J segment 8 bases; nucleotides outside the gene matches: 16. Germline loops: CDR1 MGHRA, CDR2 YSYEKL. The chain's CDR3 is CASSQADGGREGGGYTF. The DNA of the CDR3 is TGCGCCAGCAGCCAAGCCGACGGGGGCAGGGAAGGGGGCGGCTACACCTTC.

This clone has a single count. The rearrangement uses TRBV10-3 and TRBJ2-1; D is perhaps TRBD2 (5 bases). The CDR3 sequence is 15 residues long. From germline, CDR1 is ENHRY and CDR2 SYGVKD. The germline V and J ends were trimmed by 0 bases and 6 bases, with 12 bases remaining between them. As DNA, the CDR3 is TGTGCCATCAGTGAGTCCCGGACTGCTTCCAATGAGCAGTTCTTC. Protein: CAISESRTASNEQFF.

V and J are TRBV2 and TRBJ2-1, with D unresolved. With 7 bases removed from V and 4 bases from J, the gap between germline ends came to 11 bases. Germline V gene sequence: CDR1 SNHLY, CDR2 FYNNEI. This CDR3 is 13 amino acids long. The DNA for the CDR3 is TGTGCCAGCACCTATAAGGAGTACAATGAGCAGTTCTTC. Translated: CASTYKEYNEQFF.

This clone has just a few counts. The chain recombines TRBV19 with TRBJ2-7; 9 nucleotides match TRBD2. Germline V gene lookup returns CDR1 LNHDA and CDR2 SQIVND (reference sequence). CDR3 length: 13 residues. Unmatched junction bases numbered 4, after V lost 6 bases and J lost 4 bases. This CDR3 reads CASREREAYEQYF. As DNA, the CDR3 is TGTGCCAGTAGAGAGCGGGAGGCGTACGAGCAGTACTTC.

Only one count was recorded for this clone. The rearrangement uses TRBV6-1 and TRBJ1-5; D call uncertain. The germline V gene has CDR1 MNHNS and CDR2 SASEGT. The V and J ends lost 8 bases and 7 bases respectively, with 6 bases between them. The CDR3 totals 10 residues. The chain's CDR3 is CASAEQPQHF. For the CDR3, the DNA is TGTGCCAGCGCAGAGCAGCCCCAGCATTTT.

This chain links TRBV19 with TRBJ1-2, with TRBD1 identical over 11 bases. This CDR3 has 15 amino acids. V shed 3 bases and J 6 bases; nucleotides not matched to a gene: 6. In germline, CDR1 is LNHDA, CDR2 SQIVND (reference sequence). CDR3 in amino acids: CASSMDRGPQDGYTF. CDR3 nucleotides: TGTGCCAGTAGTATGGACAGGGGGCCGCAGGATGGCTACACCTTC.

The chain combines TRBV5-4 with TRBJ2-5; D is undetermined. This CDR3 comprises 14 residues. The germline CDR1 and CDR2 sequences are SGHNT and YYREEE (reference sequence). V dropped 2 bases and J dropped 5 bases, with 13 bases sitting between them. CDR3 sequence reads: CASSFPHMAETQYF. The CDR3, as DNA: TGTGCCAGCAGCTTTCCCCACATGGCCGAGACCCAGTACTTC.

J is TRBJ1-5 and V is TRBV5-1; TRBD1 is a possible D gene (5 bases). V was cut by 4 bases and J by 7 bases, with 18 bases left in between. The CDR3 contains 15 residues. Germline V CDR1 and CDR2: SGHRS, YFSETQ. CDR3 loop: CASSPGPGVPQPQHF. As DNA, the CDR3 is TGCGCCAGCAGCCCGGGTCCGGGGGTGCCCCAGCCCCAGCATTTT.

The chain joins TRBV5-1 to TRBJ2-7, with 7 bases matching TRBD1. The germline CDR1 and CDR2 sequences are SGHRS and YFSETQ. Trimming removed 0 bases from V and 4 bases from J; junction bases left unmatched: 7. The CDR3 covers 15 residues. The CDR3 DNA is TGCGCCAGCAGCTTGGCCCAGGGACAGCAATACGAGCAGTACTTC. Translation gives CASSLAQGQQYEQYF.

J is TRBJ1-5 and V is TRBV19; maybe TRBD1 (5 bases). The CDR3 has 14 amino acids. V shed 5 bases and J shed 4 bases, with 12 bases lying between them. Per the germline V gene, CDR1 is LNHDA and CDR2 is SQIVND (reference sequence). The CDR3, as DNA: TGTGCCAGTAGTGCCGGGGGGTTAAATCAGCCCCAGCATTTT. Translated: CASSAGGLNQPQHF. Full variable domain (outside the CDR3, taken from reference TRBV19 and TRBJ1-5): DGGITQSPKYLFRKEGQNVTLSCEQNLNHDAMYWYRQDPGQGLRLIYYSQIVNDFQKGDIAEGYSVSREKKESFPLTVTSAQKNPTAFYLCASSAGGLNQPQHFGDGTRLSIL.

The chain is built from TRBV7-9 and TRBJ2-2; tentatively, D is TRBD1 (6 bases). This CDR3 has 15 amino acids. Germline loops: CDR1 SEHNR, CDR2 FQNEAQ (reference sequence). The V end lost 7 bases, the J end lost 3 bases, and 15 bases lay between the germline ends. CDR3: CASTTGSTHTGELFF. The CDR3 nucleotides read TGTGCCAGCACCACAGGGTCGACGCACACCGGGGAGCTGTTTTTT.

The chain recombines TRBV6-6 with TRBJ1-2, with a weak D call TRBD1 (5 bases). There are 14 residues in the CDR3. From germline, CDR1 is MNHNY and CDR2 SVGAGI (reference sequence). Trimming removed 8 bases at V and 3 bases at J, with 16 bases between. The CDR3 here is CASFKRDVDYGYTF. The CDR3 DNA is TGTGCCAGCTTTAAACGGGACGTAGACTATGGCTACACCTTC.

The rearrangement uses TRBV11-2 and TRBJ2-2; no clear D gene. The CDR3 loop spans 14 amino acids. CDR1 and CDR2 from the germline V gene are SGHAT and FQNNGV. The V gene lost 5 bases and the J gene lost 2 bases, with 9 bases spanning the gap. The CDR3 here is CASSLSDNTGELFF. In nucleotides, the CDR3 is TGTGCCAGCAGCCTTTCGGACAACACCGGGGAGCTGTTTTTT.

The chain is built from TRBV11-3 and TRBJ2-3; possibly TRBD1 for D (5 bases). CDR3 size: 12 residues. Germline CDR1 and CDR2: SGHNT and YENEEA. Trimming removed 2 bases from V and 7 bases from J, with 7 bases in between. The DNA of the CDR3 is TGTGCCAGCAGCTTACAGGGTAATACGCAGTATTTT. This gives the protein CASSLQGNTQYF.

This clone appeared a few times. The chain couples TRBV6-5 to TRBJ2-1; 8 positions agree with TRBD2. There are 15 residues in the CDR3. Germline V gene data show CDR1 as MNHEY and CDR2 as SVGAGI. The trim removed 7 bases at V and 3 bases at J, leaving 8 bases unmatched. The CDR3 spells CASTPESGGYNEQFF. CDR3 DNA: TGTGCCAGCACCCCCGAAAGCGGGGGCTACAATGAGCAGTTCTTC.

This clone was seen more than once but under ten times. The gene calls are TRBV4-1 and TRBJ2-1, with 9 bases lining up with TRBD2. Trimming took 0 bases from V and 6 from J; bases not matched to a gene: 6. The CDR3 is 16 amino acids. Germline CDR1 reads MGHRA; CDR2 reads YSYEKL. CDR3 in amino acids: CASSQDWRGGVNEQFF. In nucleotides, the CDR3 is TGCGCCAGCAGCCAAGATTGGCGGGGGGGCGTCAATGAGCAGTTCTTC.

The chain couples TRBV11-2 to TRBJ2-7; tentatively, D is TRBD2 (6 bases). The V gene lost 5 bases and the J gene lost 2 bases, with 19 bases spanning the gap. In germline, CDR1 is SGHAT, CDR2 FQNNGV. The CDR3 spans 16 residues. CDR3 sequence: CASSPVGRTGAYEQYF. CDR3 DNA: TGTGCCAGCAGCCCAGTGGGGAGGACGGGGGCCTACGAGCAGTACTTC.

The V gene is TRBV19, the J gene TRBJ1-2; D is perhaps TRBD1 (6 bases). From germline, CDR1 is LNHDA and CDR2 SQIVND (reference sequence). The CDR3 totals 14 residues. Trimming took 5 bases from V and 4 from J, leaving 14 bases between them. CDR3 sequence (DNA): TGTGCCAGTAGTCCCCCACAGGGAACCTATGGCTACACCTTC. This sequence encodes CASSPPQGTYGYTF. Supplemented by reference TRBV19 and TRBJ1-2, the full variable domain reads DGGITQSPKYLFRKEGQNVTLSCEQNLNHDAMYWYRQDPGQGLRLIYYSQIVNDFQKGDIAEGYSVSREKKESFPLTVTSAQKNPTAFYLCASSPPQGTYGYTFGSGTRLTVV.

The chain has TRBV5-6 and TRBJ1-3, with D perhaps matching TRBD1 (5 bases). CDR1 is SGHDT, CDR2 YYEEEE, per germline. Trimming cost V 6 bases and J 0 bases, with 10 bases left between them. This CDR3 is built from 14 residues. The CDR3 is CASTGAFSGNTIYF. The CDR3 DNA follows: TGTGCCAGCACCGGGGCCTTCTCTGGAAACACCATATATTTT.

The chain combines TRBV7-2 with TRBJ2-7; TRBD1 agrees at 7 bases. The CDR3 runs to 13 residues. After removal of 3 bases from V and 3 bases from J, the junction contained 2 bases not matched to a gene. Germline CDR1 and CDR2: SGHTA and FQGNSA. The CDR3 DNA is TGTGCCAGCAGCTTTAACAGGGGCTACGAGCAGTACTTC. Translation: CASSFNRGYEQYF.

As regards this clone: This CDR3 is also generated by other DNA sequences in the sample. V gene TRBV20-1 combines with J gene TRBJ2-5; D remains unclear. CDR3 length equals 10 residues. Trimming left V 5 bases short and J 2 bases short, with 3 bases between. Germline V gene sequence: CDR1 DFQATT, CDR2 SNEGSKA (reference sequence). The CDR3 DNA is TGCAGTGCTCGACAAGAGACCCAGTACTTC. Translating it yields CSARQETQYF.

The rearrangement uses TRBV27 and TRBJ2-1; weak D call: TRBD1 (5 bases). The CDR3 length is 16 residues. V gave up 3 bases and J gave up 2 bases, with 14 bases separating them. Germline V gene data show CDR1 as MNHEY and CDR2 as SMNVEV (reference sequence). CDR3 DNA sequence: TGTGCCAGCAGTTTCGACAGCTCACGCCCCTACAATGAGCAGTTCTTC. Translating gives CASSFDSSRPYNEQFF.

V is TRBV28 and J is TRBJ1-4; a possible D gene is TRBD1 (5 bases). Germline V gives CDR1 MDHEN, CDR2 SYDVKM. V was cut by 2 bases and J by 8 bases, with 15 bases left in between. The CDR3 has 15 amino acids. The CDR3 DNA follows: TGTGCCAGCAGTTTAGGGTTAGGGGCTGTCGAAAAACTGTTTTTT. Its protein product is CASSLGLGAVEKLFF.

This clone was detected only a few times. V gene TRBV6-5 combines with J gene TRBJ2-7; no reliable D call. This CDR3 comprises 11 residues. Trimming left V 8 bases short and J 2 bases short, with 7 bases between. The germline gives CDR1 MNHEY, CDR2 SVGAGI. CDR3 residues: CASSGPYEQYF. CDR3 DNA: TGTGCCAGCTCTGGCCCCTACGAGCAGTACTTC.